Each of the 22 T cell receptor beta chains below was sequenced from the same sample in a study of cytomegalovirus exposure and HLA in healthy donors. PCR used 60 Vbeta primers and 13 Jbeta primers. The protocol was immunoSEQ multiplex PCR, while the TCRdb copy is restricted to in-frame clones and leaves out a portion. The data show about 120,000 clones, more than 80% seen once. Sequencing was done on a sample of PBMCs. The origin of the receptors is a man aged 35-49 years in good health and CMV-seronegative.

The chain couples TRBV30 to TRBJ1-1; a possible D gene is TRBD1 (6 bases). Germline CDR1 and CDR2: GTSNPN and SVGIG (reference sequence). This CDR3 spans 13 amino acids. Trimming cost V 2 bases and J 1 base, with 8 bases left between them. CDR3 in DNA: TGTGCCTGGAGTAAACAGGGGAACACTGAAGCTTTCTTT. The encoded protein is CAWSKQGNTEAFF.

The CDR3 reads CASSLPLGQYNTGELFF. For the CDR3, the DNA is TGTGCCAGCAGTCTCCCCTTGGGACAGTATAACACCGGGGAGCTGTTTTTT. The rearrangement joins TRBV27 to TRBJ2-2, with 7 bases fitting TRBD1. Germline V gene data show CDR1 as MNHEY and CDR2 as SMNVEV (reference sequence). The trim removed 5 bases at V and 2 bases at J, leaving 11 bases unmatched. The CDR3 sequence is 17 residues long.

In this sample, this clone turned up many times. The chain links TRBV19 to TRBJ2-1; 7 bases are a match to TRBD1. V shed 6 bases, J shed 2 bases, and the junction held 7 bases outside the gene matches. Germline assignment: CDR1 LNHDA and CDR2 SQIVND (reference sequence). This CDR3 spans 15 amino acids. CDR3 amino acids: CASRMDRSTYNEQFF. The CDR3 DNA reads TGTGCCAGTAGGATGGACAGGTCCACCTACAATGAGCAGTTCTTC.

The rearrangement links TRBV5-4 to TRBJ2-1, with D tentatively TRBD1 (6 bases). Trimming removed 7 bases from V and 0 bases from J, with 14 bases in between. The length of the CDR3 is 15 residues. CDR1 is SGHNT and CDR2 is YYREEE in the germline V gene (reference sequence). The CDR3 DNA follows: TGTGCCAGCTCTGCGACAGGAAACTCCTACAATGAGCAGTTCTTC. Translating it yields CASSATGNSYNEQFF.

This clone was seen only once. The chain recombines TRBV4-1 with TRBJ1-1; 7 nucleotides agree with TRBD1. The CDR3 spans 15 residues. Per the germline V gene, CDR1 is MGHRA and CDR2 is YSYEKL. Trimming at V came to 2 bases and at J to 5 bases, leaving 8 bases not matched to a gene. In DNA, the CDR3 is TGCGCCAGCAGCCAACGACAGGGTGGAAGGACTGAAGCTTTCTTT. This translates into CASSQRQGGRTEAFF.

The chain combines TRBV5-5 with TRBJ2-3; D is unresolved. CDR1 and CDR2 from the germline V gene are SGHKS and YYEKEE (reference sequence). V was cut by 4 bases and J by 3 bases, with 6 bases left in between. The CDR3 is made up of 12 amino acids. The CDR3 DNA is TGTGCCAGCAGCCGAGAAACAGATACGCAGTATTTT. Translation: CASSRETDTQYF.

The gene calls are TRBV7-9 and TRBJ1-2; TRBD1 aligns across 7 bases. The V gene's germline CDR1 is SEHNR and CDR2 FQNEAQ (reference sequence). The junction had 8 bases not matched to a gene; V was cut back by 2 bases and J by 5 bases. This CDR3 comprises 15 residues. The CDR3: CASSLTRQGGYGYTF. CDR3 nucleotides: TGTGCCAGCAGCTTAACCCGACAGGGCGGATATGGCTACACCTTC.

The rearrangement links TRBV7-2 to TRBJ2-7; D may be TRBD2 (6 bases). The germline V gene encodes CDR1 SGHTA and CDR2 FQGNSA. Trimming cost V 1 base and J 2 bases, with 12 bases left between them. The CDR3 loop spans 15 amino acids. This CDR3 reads CASSLGNSGPYEQYF. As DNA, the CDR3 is TGTGCCAGCAGCTTAGGAAATAGCGGCCCCTACGAGCAGTACTTC.

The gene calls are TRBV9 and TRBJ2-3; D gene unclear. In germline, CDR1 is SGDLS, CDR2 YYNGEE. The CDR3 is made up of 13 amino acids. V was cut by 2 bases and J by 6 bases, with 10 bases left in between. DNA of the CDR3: TGTGCCAGCAGCGTGACTTCCTCGGATACGCAGTATTTT. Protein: CASSVTSSDTQYF.

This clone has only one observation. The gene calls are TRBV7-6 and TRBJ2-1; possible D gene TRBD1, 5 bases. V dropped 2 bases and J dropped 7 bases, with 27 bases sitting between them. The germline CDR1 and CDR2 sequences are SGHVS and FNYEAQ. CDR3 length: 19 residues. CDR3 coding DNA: TGTGCCAGCAGCTTATTTACCTACGAAGGGGTTCAATCGGGTAATGAGCAGTTCTTC. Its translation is CASSLFTYEGVQSGNEQFF.

The CDR3 reads CASSLVTGGGRNQPQHF. CDR3 coding DNA: TGTGCCAGCAGCTTGGTTACAGGCGGAGGGAGAAATCAGCCCCAGCATTTT. This rearrangement joins TRBV7-2 to TRBJ1-5; D is perhaps TRBD1 (5 bases). V dropped 3 bases and J dropped 4 bases, with 19 bases sitting between them. The CDR3 is 17 amino acids. Germline assignment: CDR1 SGHTA and CDR2 FQGNSA.

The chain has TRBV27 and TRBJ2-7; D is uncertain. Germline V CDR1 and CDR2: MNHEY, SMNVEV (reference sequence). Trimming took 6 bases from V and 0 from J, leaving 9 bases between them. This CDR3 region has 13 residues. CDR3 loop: CASRSIDSYEQYF. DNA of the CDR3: TGTGCCAGCAGGTCCATAGACTCCTACGAGCAGTACTTC.

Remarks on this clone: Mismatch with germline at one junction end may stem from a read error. The CDR3 protein is CASIHSSGANGLTF. DNA of the CDR3: TGTGCCAGCATACATTCCTCTGGGGCCAACGGCCTGACTTTC. This chain joins TRBV27 and TRBJ2-6, with D perhaps matching TRBD1 (5 bases). This CDR3 has 14 residues. Germline lookup yields CDR1 MNHEY and CDR2 SMNVEV (reference sequence).

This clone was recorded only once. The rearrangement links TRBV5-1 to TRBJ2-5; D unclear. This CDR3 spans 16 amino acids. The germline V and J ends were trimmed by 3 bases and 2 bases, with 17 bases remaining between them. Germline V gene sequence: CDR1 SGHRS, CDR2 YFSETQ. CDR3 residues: CASSSVPGAFQETQYF. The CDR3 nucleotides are TGCGCCAGCAGCTCAGTGCCGGGTGCATTTCAAGAGACCCAGTACTTC.

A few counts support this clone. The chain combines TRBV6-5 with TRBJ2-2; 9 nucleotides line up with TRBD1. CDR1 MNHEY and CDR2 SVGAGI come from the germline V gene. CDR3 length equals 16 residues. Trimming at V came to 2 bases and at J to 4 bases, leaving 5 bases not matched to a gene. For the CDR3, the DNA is TGTGCCAGCAGTTACATTCCGGGACAGGGCACCGGGGAGCTGTTTTTT. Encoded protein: CASSYIPGQGTGELFF.

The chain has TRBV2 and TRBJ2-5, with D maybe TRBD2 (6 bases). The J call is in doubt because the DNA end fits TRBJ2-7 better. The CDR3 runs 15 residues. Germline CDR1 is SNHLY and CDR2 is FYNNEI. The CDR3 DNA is TGTGCCAGCAGGACCTCCCCGAGCGGGCGGTCCGAGCAGTACTTC. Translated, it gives CASRTSPSGRSEQYF.

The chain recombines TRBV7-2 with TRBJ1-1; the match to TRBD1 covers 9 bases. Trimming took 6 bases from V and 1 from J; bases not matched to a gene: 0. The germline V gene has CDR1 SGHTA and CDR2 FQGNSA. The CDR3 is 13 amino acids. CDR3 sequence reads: CASRGQGNTEAFF. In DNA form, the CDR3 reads TGTGCCAGCAGGGGACAGGGGAACACTGAAGCTTTCTTT.

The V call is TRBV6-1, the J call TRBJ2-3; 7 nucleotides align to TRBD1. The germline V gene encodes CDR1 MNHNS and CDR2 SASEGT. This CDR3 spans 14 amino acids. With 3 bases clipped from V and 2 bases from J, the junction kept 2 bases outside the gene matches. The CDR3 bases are TGTGCCAGCAGTGAGGACAGGCCCACAGATACGCAGTATTTT. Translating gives CASSEDRPTDTQYF.

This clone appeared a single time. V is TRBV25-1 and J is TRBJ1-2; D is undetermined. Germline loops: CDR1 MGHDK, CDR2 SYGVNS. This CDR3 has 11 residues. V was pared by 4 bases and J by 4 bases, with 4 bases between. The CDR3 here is CASSARYGYTF. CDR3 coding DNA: TGTGCCAGCAGTGCTCGCTATGGCTACACCTTC.

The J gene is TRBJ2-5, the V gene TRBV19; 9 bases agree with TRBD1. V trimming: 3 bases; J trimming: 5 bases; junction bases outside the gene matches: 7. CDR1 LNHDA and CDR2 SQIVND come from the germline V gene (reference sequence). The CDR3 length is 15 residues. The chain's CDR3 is CASSIRDRERETQYF. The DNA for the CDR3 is TGTGCCAGTAGTATCCGGGACAGGGAAAGGGAGACCCAGTACTTC.

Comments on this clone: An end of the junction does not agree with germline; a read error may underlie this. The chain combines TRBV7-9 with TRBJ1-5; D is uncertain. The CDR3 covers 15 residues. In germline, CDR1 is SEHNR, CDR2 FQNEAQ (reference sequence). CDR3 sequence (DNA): TGTTCCAGCAGCTTAGGCCAGGATAGCAATCAGCCCCAGCATTTT. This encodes CSSSLGQDSNQPQHF.

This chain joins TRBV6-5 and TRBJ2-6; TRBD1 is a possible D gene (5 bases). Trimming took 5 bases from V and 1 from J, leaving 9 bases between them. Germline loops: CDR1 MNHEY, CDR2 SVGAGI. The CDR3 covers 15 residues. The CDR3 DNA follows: TGTGCCAGCAGTCTAAGACAGTCTGGGGCCAACGTCCTGACTTTC. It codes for CASSLRQSGANVLTF.